The 20 T cell receptor beta chains below come from one sample, sequenced in a study of blood T cell repertoires in COVID-19. Sequenced by immunoSEQ multiplex PCR; TCRdb stores in-frame clones only, minus some. The table has 140,000 to 150,000 clones, 86% seen once; the top ten hold approximately 4.5%. The specimen was PBMCs or T cells enriched from blood (not recorded which). The receptor source for this set is a man in his forties or fifties who had recovered from COVID-19.

The rearrangement uses TRBV28 and TRBJ1-3; a weak D match, TRBD1 (6 bases). The CDR3 length is 18 residues. V was trimmed by 6 bases and J by 1 base, leaving 22 bases between them. Germline values: CDR1 MDHEN, CDR2 SYDVKM. The CDR3 is CASRPLVGGLRSGNTIYF. DNA of the CDR3: TGTGCCAGCAGACCGCTTGTGGGGGGGCTAAGGTCTGGAAACACCATATATTTT.

The V and J genes are TRBV11-2 and TRBJ1-6; D is possibly TRBD1 (6 bases). The CDR3 has 14 amino acids. The V end was cut by 5 bases, the J end by 6 bases, with 11 bases between. Germline-derived CDR1 and CDR2 are SGHAT and FQNNGV. The CDR3 DNA reads TGTGCCAGCAGCCCCGGGACACTTAATTCACCCCTCCACTTT. Amino acids: CASSPGTLNSPLHF.

The chain joins TRBV7-2 to TRBJ2-2, with D perhaps TRBD2 (7 bases). The V end lost 4 bases, the J end lost 1 base, and 19 bases lay between the germline ends. The CDR3 has 18 amino acids. Germline V gene sequence: CDR1 SGHTA, CDR2 FQGNSA. The chain's CDR3 is CASSSRGGGARNTGELFF. CDR3 DNA: TGTGCCAGCAGCTCACGAGGGGGAGGGGCCAGGAACACCGGGGAGCTGTTTTTT.

The chain links TRBV6-2 or TRBV6-3 to TRBJ1-2, with 7 bases matching TRBD1. After removal of 5 bases from V and 5 bases from J, the junction contained 8 bases not matched to a gene. From germline, CDR1 is MNHEY and CDR2 SVGEGT. The CDR3 length is 14 residues. As DNA, the CDR3 is TGTGCCAGCAGTCCGTTCGACAGGGTGTATGGCTACACCTTC. Residues: CASSPFDRVYGYTF.

The chain employs TRBV27 and TRBJ2-2; D is ambiguous. The germline V and J ends were trimmed by 4 bases and 1 base, with 7 bases remaining between them. This CDR3 spans 14 amino acids. CDR1 is MNHEY, CDR2 SMNVEV, per germline (reference sequence). The DNA of the CDR3 is TGTGCCAGCAGTTCCCAATTGAACACCGGGGAGCTGTTTTTT. It codes for CASSSQLNTGELFF.

The chain uses TRBV4-3 and TRBJ2-1; 10 nucleotides line up with TRBD2. Trimming cost V 0 bases and J 7 bases; bases outside gene matches: 9. This CDR3 is 17 amino acids long. CDR1 and CDR2 (germline): LGHNA, YSLEER. The CDR3 loop reads CASSQEQRLAGANEQFF. Here the CDR3 DNA reads TGCGCCAGCAGCCAAGAGCAGCGCCTAGCGGGAGCAAATGAGCAGTTCTTC.

V gene TRBV4-3 combines with J gene TRBJ2-5; 9 nucleotides agree with TRBD2. This CDR3 spans 15 amino acids. Germline CDR1 reads LGHNA; CDR2 reads YSLEER. Trimming cost V 0 bases and J 7 bases; bases outside gene matches: 6. The CDR3 reads CASSQDQGSGRTQYF. The DNA of the CDR3 is TGCGCCAGCAGCCAAGATCAGGGTAGCGGGAGGACCCAGTACTTC.

The genes are TRBV30 and TRBJ2-4, with 9 bases matching TRBD2. Losses at the gene ends were 0 bases for V and 7 bases for J; bases not matched to a gene: 4. Germline assignment: CDR1 GTSNPN and CDR2 SVGIG (reference sequence). The CDR3 runs to 14 residues. The CDR3 DNA reads as TGTGCCTGGAGTGTAGGGACTAGCAACAACATTCAGTACTTC. It encodes CAWSVGTSNNIQYF.

The chain employs TRBV7-8 and TRBJ2-1, with 7 nucleotides matching TRBD2. This CDR3 is 15 amino acids long. Germline CDR1 reads SGHVS; CDR2 reads FQNEAQ. Losses at the gene ends were 6 bases for V and 0 bases for J; bases not matched to a gene: 5. CDR3 residues: CASRSLASSYNEQFF. The CDR3 DNA sequence: TGTGCCAGCAGGTCACTAGCGAGCTCCTACAATGAGCAGTTCTTC.

The sample holds a few counts of this clone. The J gene is TRBJ2-2, the V gene TRBV14; TRBD1 aligns across 7 bases. Germline V gene data show CDR1 as SGHDN and CDR2 as FVKESK. This CDR3 is built from 14 residues. The V and J ends lost 5 bases and 6 bases, in that order; junction bases with no gene match: 6. The CDR3 bases are TGTGCCAGCAGCGTACAGGGGTGGGCCGGGGAGCTGTTTTTT. It is translated as CASSVQGWAGELFF.

This clone has a handful of counts. The rearrangement uses TRBV18 and TRBJ1-5, with TRBD1 identical over 7 bases. Germline V gene lookup returns CDR1 KGHSH and CDR2 LQKENI. This CDR3 contains 16 residues. V trimming: 3 bases; J trimming: 3 bases; junction bases outside the gene matches: 8. The CDR3 nucleotides are TGTGCCAGCTCACCTTCACAGGGGCGCAACAATCAGCCCCAGCATTTT. Its translation: CASSPSQGRNNQPQHF.

This clone has a handful of counts. The chain carries TRBV3-1 (or the pseudogene TRBV3-2) and TRBJ1-1; unclear D gene. Per the germline V gene, CDR1 is LGHDT and CDR2 is YNNKEL (reference sequence). V lost 3 bases and J 6 bases, leaving 8 bases between the germline ends. This CDR3 spans 12 amino acids. The DNA for the CDR3 is TGTGCCAGCAGCCACGGGTCCGCTGAAGCTTTCTTT. Amino acid sequence: CASSHGSAEAFF.

This clone was detected once. The chain has TRBV5-4 and TRBJ1-4; the D is unclear. Between the trimmed V and J ends, which lost 3 bases and 1 base, there was a span of 16 bases. CDR1 is SGHNT and CDR2 is YYREEE in the germline V gene (reference sequence). The CDR3 covers 17 residues. This CDR3 reads CASSSTLGRGTNEKLFF. The CDR3 DNA reads as TGTGCCAGCAGCTCGACCCTAGGACGGGGAACTAATGAAAAACTGTTTTTT.

The J gene is TRBJ2-5, the V gene TRBV6-2 or TRBV6-3, with D tentatively TRBD1 (6 bases). This CDR3 spans 14 amino acids. Trimming left V 4 bases short and J 5 bases short, with 14 bases between. CDR1 MNHEY and CDR2 SVGEGT come from the germline V gene. CDR3 DNA sequence: TGTGCCAGCAGTTCCAACAGGGCCCCCGAGACCCAGTACTTC. This encodes CASSSNRAPETQYF.

V gene TRBV4-2 combines with J gene TRBJ1-2, with D uncertain. Germline CDR1 reads LGHNA; CDR2 reads YNFKEQ. The CDR3 is 13 residues long. V was clipped by 0 bases and J by 3 bases, with 5 bases between them. The CDR3 coding sequence is TGTGCCAGCAGCCAAGACCTTGACTATGGCTACACCTTC. Its protein product is CASSQDLDYGYTF.

V and J are TRBV2 and TRBJ1-2; no firm D call. Germline loops: CDR1 SNHLY, CDR2 FYNNEI. Trimming stripped 6 bases from V and 2 bases from J, with 13 bases between. This CDR3 is 14 amino acids long. The CDR3 DNA follows: TGTGCCAGCAGCTGGTGGCATTCCAACTATGGCTACACCTTC. Protein product: CASSWWHSNYGYTF.

The chain combines TRBV7-2 with TRBJ2-2; 12 bases map to TRBD1. Trimming removed 5 bases from V and 7 bases from J; junction bases left unmatched: 2. CDR1 and CDR2 (germline): SGHTA, FQGNSA. This CDR3 comprises 14 residues. CDR3 sequence: CASSGTGGGGELFF. CDR3 in DNA: TGTGCCAGCAGCGGGACAGGGGGCGGCGGGGAGCTGTTTTTT. Full variable domain (remainder filled in from reference TRBV7-2 and TRBJ2-2): GAGVSQSPSNKVTEKGKDVELRCDPISGHTALYWYRQSLGQGLEFLIYFQGNSAPDKSGLPSDRFSAERTGGSVSTLTIQRTQQEDSAVYLCASSGTGGGGELFFGEGSRLTVL.

The chain uses TRBV5-1 and TRBJ2-1; 9 bases line up with TRBD2. There are 15 residues in the CDR3. Losses at the gene ends were 0 bases for V and 4 bases for J; bases not matched to a gene: 2. The germline V gene encodes CDR1 SGHRS and CDR2 YFSETQ. The CDR3 here is CASSLGLAEYNEQFF. The CDR3 nucleotides read TGCGCCAGCAGCTTGGGACTAGCGGAGTACAATGAGCAGTTCTTC.

The rearrangement links TRBV14 to TRBJ1-6; weak D call: TRBD1 (5 bases). The V end lost 1 base, the J end lost 10 bases, and 14 bases lay between the germline ends. This CDR3 is 15 amino acids long. Germline V CDR1 and CDR2: SGHDN, FVKESK. CDR3 sequence (DNA): TGTGCCAGCAGCCAAGTCCTAGGGGATGTCTCACCCCTCCACTTT. Its translation is CASSQVLGDVSPLHF.

The chain carries TRBV19 and TRBJ1-5; 7 nucleotides align to TRBD1. This CDR3 spans 13 amino acids. Trimming removed 7 bases from V and 3 bases from J; junction bases left unmatched: 3. Germline CDR1 LNHDA, CDR2 SQIVND (reference sequence). Here the CDR3 reads CASTTGHNQPQHF. In DNA, the CDR3 is TGTGCCAGTACGACAGGGCACAATCAGCCCCAGCATTTT.